Listed below are T cell receptor beta chains from one sample, sequenced in a study of T cell repertoires in cytomegalovirus infection. TCRdb passed the reads through MiXCR, listing each CDR3 protein once. The repertoire consists of about 600,000 distinct CDR3 sequences, with about 24% occurring once and the leading ten covering around 7.6%. Sequencing input: CD8+ T cells from PBMCs. These receptors originate from a human donor in good health (CMV status not recorded). Some clones in this sample may be carry-over from other donors' samples. Both conserved end residues are part of each CDR3. The order of the fields is clone size, J gene, V gene, CDR3 protein. Rows may omit the clone size; those that give it use once, few, many or a size class.

- TRBJ1-2 TRBV4-2 CASSQESAGAGYTF
- TRBJ2-4 TRBV6-2/TRBV6-3 CASSYVRDAIQYF
- TRBJ2-1 TRBV6-5 CASSYGTATYNEQFF
- TRBJ2-2 TRBV2 CASSAWDRVIIGGELFF
few TRBJ1-1 TRBV5-1 CASSLAGRGDEAFF
- TRBJ2-1 TRBV2 CASPTSGASYNEQFF
few TRBJ2-1 TRBV14 CASSQGGGGEQFF
- TRBJ2-3 TRBV20-1 CSVPKAGGIGTDTQYF
- TRBJ1-2 TRBV20-1 CSARLNYGYTF
many TRBJ2-5 TRBV25-1 CASSLAGLQETQYF
once TRBJ1-2 TRBV9 CASSAGMVGSSLYGYTF
many TRBJ1-2 TRBV28 CASSFWAQPVNYGYTF
- TRBJ2-5 TRBV5-6 CASSMDSLQETQYF
- TRBJ1-2 TRBV25-1 CASSDRRISRGYTF
few TRBJ1-5 TRBV5-5 CASSLEVAGYQPQHF
- TRBJ2-1 TRBV20-1 CSADDRGTYNEQFF
many TRBJ1-1 TRBV19 CASSIAAGGTEAFF
few TRBJ2-3 TRBV7-6 CASSPGTSGVLDTQYF
- TRBJ2-5 TRBV25-1 CASFSGEKTQYF
few TRBJ2-3 TRBV12-3/TRBV12-4 CASGWTGVMDTQYF
few TRBJ2-1 TRBV28 CASSFLSLGGRYNEQFF
- TRBJ2-7 TRBV6-5 CASSSAVSSYEQYF
many TRBJ2-2 TRBV7-9 CASSLRGPATGELFF
many TRBJ2-1 TRBV7-6 CASSLAGGVEQFF
- TRBJ1-1 TRBV7-9 CASSPLPENTEAFF
- TRBJ1-2 TRBV10-3 CAISEVGQVYGYTF